These T cell receptor beta chains were read from a single sample in a study of blood T cell repertoires in COVID-19. The protocol was immunoSEQ multiplex PCR, while the TCRdb copy is restricted to in-frame clones and leaves out a portion. The sample includes more than 120,000 clones, about 87% of them seen just once. The sequencing sample was made of peripheral blood. Every receptor here comes from a woman between 45 and 65 years old with acute or convalescent COVID-19. Both conserved end residues are part of each CDR3. Fields, in order: clone size, D gene, J gene, V gene, CDR3 protein, CDR3 DNA. D genes are given only for firm matches. Some rows mark clone size as missing; the rest say once, few, many or name a class of expanded clone.

>-|TRBD2|TRBJ2-1|TRBV24-1
CATSDPGLAINEQFF
TGTGCCACCAGTGATCCGGGACTAGCTATAAATGAGCAGTTCTTC
>-|TRBD1|TRBJ1-1|TRBV5-4
CASSLGQGVMTEAFF
TGTGCCAGCAGCTTGGGACAGGGAGTGATGACTGAAGCTTTCTTT
>-|TRBD1|TRBJ2-1|TRBV18
CASSPGQGRGSYNEQFF
TGTGCCAGCTCACCGGGACAGGGCCGGGGCTCCTACAATGAGCAGTTCTTC
>-|TRBD1|TRBJ1-4|TRBV7-9
CASSPYRGGLNEKLFF
TGTGCCAGCAGCCCATATCGAGGGGGCCTTAATGAAAAACTGTTTTTT
>-|-|TRBJ1-5|TRBV9
CASSARQNQPQHF
TGTGCCAGCAGCGCGCGACAGAATCAGCCCCAGCATTTT
>-|TRBD2|TRBJ2-1|TRBV19
CASRKTLPGLAGGPGNEQFF
TGTGCCTCACGCAAAACGCTCCCGGGACTAGCGGGAGGGCCAGGCAATGAGCAGTTCTTC
>-|-|TRBJ2-7|TRBV5-6
CASSLPRGVTYEQYF
TGTGCCAGCAGCTTGCCCCGAGGAGTCACCTACGAGCAGTACTTC
>-|-|TRBJ1-6|TRBV9
CASSPTGINSPLHF
TGTGCCAGCAGCCCAACAGGCATTAATTCACCCCTCCACTTT
>-|TRBD2|TRBJ2-1|TRBV27
CASSFIPPGTRKNEQFF
TGTGCCAGCAGTTTTATTCCTCCGGGGACTAGGAAGAATGAGCAGTTCTTC
>once|TRBD2|TRBJ2-2|TRBV11-3
CASGPDSGRLSTGELFF
TGTGCCAGCGGTCCTGATAGCGGGAGGCTCAGCACCGGGGAGCTGTTTTTT
>-|TRBD1|TRBJ1-6|TRBV5-6
CASSPGRGRNSPLHF
TGTGCCAGCAGCCCCGGAAGGGGGCGGAATTCACCCCTCCACTTT
>-|-|TRBJ2-5|TRBV15
CATSRDYRETQYF
TGTGCCACCAGCAGAGATTATCGGGAGACCCAGTACTTC
>once|-|TRBJ1-6|TRBV5-4
CASSATGGASNSPLHF
TGTGCCAGCAGCGCTACCGGGGGGGCTTCTAATTCACCCCTCCACTTT
>-|-|TRBJ2-3|TRBV19
CASSIGRAPLSTDTQYF
TGTGCCAGTAGTATAGGCAGGGCCCCTTTGAGCACAGATACGCAGTATTTT
>-|-|TRBJ1-5|TRBV2
CASSEARQGQPQHF
TGTGCCAGCAGTGAAGCGCGCCAGGGACAGCCCCAGCATTTT
>-|TRBD2|TRBJ2-7|TRBV11-2
CASSSEELAGGREQYF
TGTGCCAGCAGCTCCGAGGAACTAGCGGGGGGTCGCGAGCAGTACTTC
>-|-|TRBJ1-2|TRBV7-9
CASSLGRESYGYTF
TGTGCCAGCAGCTTAGGTCGGGAAAGCTATGGCTACACCTTC
>-|TRBD2|TRBJ2-1|TRBV11-3
CASSFLAGPNNEQFF
TGTGCCAGCAGCTTTCTAGCGGGACCCAACAATGAGCAGTTCTTC
>-|-|TRBJ2-2|TRBV7-3
CASSLDSANTGELFF
TGTGCCAGCAGCCTGGACTCTGCGAACACCGGGGAGCTGTTTTTT
>-|TRBD2|TRBJ2-1|TRBV9
CASSTRTSGSAEQFF
TGTGCCAGCAGCACCCGGACTAGCGGGAGTGCTGAGCAGTTCTTC
>-|-|TRBJ1-4|TRBV5-1
CASKGEGEKLFF
TGCGCCAGCAAAGGGGAAGGTGAAAAACTGTTTTTT
>-|TRBD1|TRBJ1-6|TRBV30
CAWRFPSGGGNSPLHF
TGTGCCTGGAGATTCCCATCAGGGGGCGGTAATTCACCCCTCCACTTT
>-|TRBD2|TRBJ2-7|TRBV18
CASSLVGTNSYEQYF
TGTGCCAGCTCACTCGTCGGGACTAACTCCTACGAGCAGTACTTC
>-|TRBD2|TRBJ2-3|TRBV3-1/TRBV3-2
CASSQTGGASTDTQYF
TGTGCCAGCAGCCAAACCGGGGGGGCCTCCACAGATACGCAGTATTTT
>-|TRBD1|TRBJ1-2|TRBV3-1/TRBV3-2
CASSQDPRDRARFFRGYTF
TGTGCCAGCAGCCAAGACCCCCGGGACAGGGCCCGTTTTTTTCGTGGCTACACCTTC
>-|TRBD2|TRBJ2-3|TRBV5-3
CARTPAGASRIGSQYF
TGTGCCAGAACTCCAGCGGGGGCATCCAGGATTGGGTCGCAGTATTTT
>-|TRBD1|TRBJ1-2|TRBV5-4
CASSPGQGNYGYTF
TGTGCCAGCAGCCCCGGACAGGGCAACTATGGCTACACCTTC
>-|-|TRBJ2-2|TRBV3-1/TRBV3-2
CASSRSLTGELFF
TGTGCCAGCAGCCGTTCTTTGACCGGGGAGCTGTTTTTT
>-|-|TRBJ2-7|TRBV1
CTSSQKGLATYEQYF
TGCACCAGCAGCCAAAAGGGACTAGCGACCTACGAGCAGTACTTC
>-|TRBD2|TRBJ2-7|TRBV29-1
CSHLAGGPRYEQYF
TGCAGCCACTTAGCGGGGGGGCCGCGGTACGAGCAGTACTTC
>-|-|TRBJ2-6|TRBV5-1
CASKGSGFSGANVLTF
TGCGCCAGCAAGGGTAGCGGTTTCTCTGGGGCCAACGTCCTGACTTTC
>-|-|TRBJ1-2|TRBV27
CASSPLGASYGYTF
TGTGCCAGCAGTCCGCTGGGGGCCTCCTATGGCTACACCTTC
>-|-|TRBJ1-1|TRBV13
CASSSAGEAFF
TGTGCCAGCAGCTCGGCGGGTGAAGCTTTCTTT
>-|-|TRBJ1-2|TRBV5-8
CASSLRYPHGYTF
TGTGCCAGCAGCTTGCGCTACCCCCATGGCTACACCTTC
>-|TRBD2|TRBJ2-2|TRBV6-1
CASSEALSGGGNTGELFF
TGTGCCAGCAGTGAAGCGCTCAGCGGGGGTGGAAACACCGGGGAGCTGTTTTTT
>-|TRBD2|TRBJ2-1|TRBV10-3
CAISESSTSGGYEQFF
TGTGCCATCAGTGAGTCGTCGACTAGCGGGGGGTATGAGCAGTTCTTC